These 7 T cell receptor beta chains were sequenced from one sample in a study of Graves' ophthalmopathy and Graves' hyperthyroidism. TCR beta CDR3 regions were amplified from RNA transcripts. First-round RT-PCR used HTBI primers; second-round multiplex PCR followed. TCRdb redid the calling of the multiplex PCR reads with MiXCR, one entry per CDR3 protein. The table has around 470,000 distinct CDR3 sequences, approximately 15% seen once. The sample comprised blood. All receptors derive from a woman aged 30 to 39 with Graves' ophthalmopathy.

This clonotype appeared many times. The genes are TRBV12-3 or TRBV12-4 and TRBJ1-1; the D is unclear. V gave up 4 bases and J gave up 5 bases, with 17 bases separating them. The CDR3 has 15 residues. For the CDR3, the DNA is TGTGCCAGCAGTTGGCGTAGGTGGGGAATGACTGAAGCTTTCTTT. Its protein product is CASSWRRWGMTEAFF.

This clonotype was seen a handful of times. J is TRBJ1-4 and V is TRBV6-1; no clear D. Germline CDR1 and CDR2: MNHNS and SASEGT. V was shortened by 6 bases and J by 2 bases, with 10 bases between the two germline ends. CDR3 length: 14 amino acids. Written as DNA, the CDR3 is TGTGCCAGCAGGAGTCGGTGGACTAATGAAAAACTGTTTTTT. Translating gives CASRSRWTNEKLFF.

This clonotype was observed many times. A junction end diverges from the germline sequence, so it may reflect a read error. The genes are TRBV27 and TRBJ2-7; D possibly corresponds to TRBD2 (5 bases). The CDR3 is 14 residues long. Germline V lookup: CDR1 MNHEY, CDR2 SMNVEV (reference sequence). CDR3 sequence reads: CASSIGSGSYERYF. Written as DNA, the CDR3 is TGTGCCAGCAGCATAGGGAGCGGCTCCTACGAGCGGTACTTC.

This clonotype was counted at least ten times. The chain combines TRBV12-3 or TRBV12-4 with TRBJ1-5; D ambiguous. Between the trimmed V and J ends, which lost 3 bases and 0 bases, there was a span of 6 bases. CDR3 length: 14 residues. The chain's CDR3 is CASSLEASNQPQHF. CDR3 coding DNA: TGTGCCAGCAGTTTGGAGGCTAGCAATCAGCCCCAGCATTTT.

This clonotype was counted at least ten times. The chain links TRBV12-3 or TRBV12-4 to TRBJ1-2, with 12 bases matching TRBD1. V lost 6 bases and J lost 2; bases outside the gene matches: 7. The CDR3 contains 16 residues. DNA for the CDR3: TGTGCCAGCAGACCCCGGGACAGGGGGCTGAACTATGGCTACACCTTC. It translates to CASRPRDRGLNYGYTF.

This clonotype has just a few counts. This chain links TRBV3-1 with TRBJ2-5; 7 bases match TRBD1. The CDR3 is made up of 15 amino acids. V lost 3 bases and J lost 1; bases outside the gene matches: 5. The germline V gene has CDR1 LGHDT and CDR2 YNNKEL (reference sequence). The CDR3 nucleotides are TGTGCCAGCAGCCAGGCCGGGACAGTCCAAGAGACCCAGTACTTC. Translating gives CASSQAGTVQETQYF.

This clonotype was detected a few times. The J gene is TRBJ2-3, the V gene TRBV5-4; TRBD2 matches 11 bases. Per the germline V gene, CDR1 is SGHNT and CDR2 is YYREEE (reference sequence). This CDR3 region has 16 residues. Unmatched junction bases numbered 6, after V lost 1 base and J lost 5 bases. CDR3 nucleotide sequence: TGTGCCAGCAGCTTGTACCTTAGCGGGAGGGGAGATACGCAGTATTTT. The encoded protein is CASSLYLSGRGDTQYF. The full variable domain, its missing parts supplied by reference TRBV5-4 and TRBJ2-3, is ETGVTQSPTHLIKTRGQQVTLRCSSQSGHNTVSWYQQALGQGPQFIFQYYREEENGRGNFPPRFSGLQFPNYSSELNVNALELDDSALYLCASSLYLSGRGDTQYFGPGTRLTVL.